The next 10 T cell receptor beta chains were all read from a single sample in a study of CD8+ T cells in alopecia areata. Noted treatment: oral pan-JAK inhibitor, 5-10 mg twice daily. Once RNA had been extracted, it was reverse transcribed into cDNA to act as the sequencing template. Method: immunoSEQ multiplex PCR; TCRdb's copy keeps in-frame clones and lacks some. Of about 210,000 clones listed, 55% to 70% are singletons. The input for sequencing was CD4+ T cells sorted from blood, taken at week 4, from a patient treated with tofacitinib. These receptors were taken from a human donor with alopecia areata.

Notes on this clone: This specimen includes other DNA sequences encoding the same CDR3. The chain employs TRBV2 and TRBJ1-5; D is ambiguous. This CDR3 contains 14 residues. V was trimmed by 1 base and J by 0 bases, leaving 4 bases between them. Germline-derived CDR1 and CDR2 are SNHLY and FYNNEI. This CDR3 is CASSEVGSNQPQHF. In DNA, the CDR3 is TGTGCCAGCAGTGAAGTAGGTAGCAATCAGCCCCAGCATTTT.

J is TRBJ1-2 and V is TRBV18; D remains ambiguous. V was pared by 2 bases and J by 6 bases, with 13 bases between. Germline CDR1 KGHSH, CDR2 LQKENI. This CDR3 is built from 14 residues. CDR3 DNA sequence: TGTGCCAGCTCACCAGTAGGGAGTGAGAATGGCTACACCTTC. Its translation is CASSPVGSENGYTF.

The chain joins TRBV30 to TRBJ2-7, with a tentative D call TRBD1 (5 bases). The CDR3 spans 13 residues. In germline, CDR1 is GTSNPN, CDR2 SVGIG (reference sequence). Trimming pared 2 bases from V and 4 bases from J, leaving 12 bases between. The CDR3 reads CAWSPGLEYEQYF. CDR3 coding DNA: TGTGCCTGGAGTCCAGGGCTGGAGTACGAGCAGTACTTC.

The chain has TRBV7-9 and TRBJ2-5, with D possibly matching TRBD1 (6 bases). V was cut by 4 bases and J by 2 bases, with 14 bases left in between. Germline V gives CDR1 SEHNR, CDR2 FQNEAQ (reference sequence). This CDR3 spans 15 amino acids. CDR3 sequence (DNA): TGTGCCAGCAGCTACAGGGTCCTGGGGCAAGAGACCCAGTACTTC. It yields the protein CASSYRVLGQETQYF.

V gene TRBV27 combines with J gene TRBJ2-5, with 9 bases identical to TRBD1. The V gene's germline CDR1 is MNHEY and CDR2 SMNVEV (reference sequence). CDR3 length: 15 amino acids. The V segment lost 2 bases and the J segment 4 bases; nucleotides outside the gene matches: 5. CDR3 in DNA: TGTGCCAGCAGTTTAACCCGGGACAGGGCAGAGACCCAGTACTTC. Translating gives CASSLTRDRAETQYF.

The V and J genes are TRBV7-9 and TRBJ2-3; 11 bases match TRBD1. This CDR3 region has 15 residues. From germline, CDR1 is SEHNR and CDR2 FQNEAQ (reference sequence). V dropped 4 bases and J dropped 6; count of bases not matched to a gene: 6. The CDR3 loop is CASSSLGQGVDTQYF. CDR3 bases: TGTGCCAGCAGCTCTCTGGGACAGGGGGTGGATACGCAGTATTTT.

DNA for the CDR3: TGTGCCAGCAGCTTAATGGGGAACACGCAGTATTTT. Its protein product is CASSLMGNTQYF. The V call is TRBV7-9, the J call TRBJ2-3; D is uncertain. V dropped 2 bases and J dropped 9 bases, with 9 bases sitting between them. Germline values: CDR1 SEHNR, CDR2 FQNEAQ (reference sequence). The CDR3 covers 12 residues.

This rearrangement joins TRBV2 to TRBJ2-5; 7 nucleotides line up with TRBD1. The CDR3 loop spans 14 amino acids. Per the germline V gene, CDR1 is SNHLY and CDR2 is FYNNEI. V dropped 3 bases and J dropped 2; count of bases not matched to a gene: 3. The DNA of the CDR3 is TGTGCCAGCAGTGATCACAGGGGTCAAGAGACCCAGTACTTC. Protein product: CASSDHRGQETQYF.

The J gene is TRBJ1-1, the V gene TRBV7-2, with D perhaps TRBD1 (5 bases). This CDR3 is built from 15 residues. CDR1 SGHTA and CDR2 FQGNSA come from the germline V gene. Trimming took 2 bases from V and 5 from J, leaving 15 bases between them. This CDR3 reads CASSLMGRVNTEAFF. In nucleotides, the CDR3 is TGTGCCAGCAGCTTAATGGGCAGGGTAAATACTGAAGCTTTCTTT. The full variable domain, completed using reference TRBV7-2 and TRBJ1-1, is GAGVSQSPSNKVTEKGKDVELRCDPISGHTALYWYRQSLGQGLEFLIYFQGNSAPDKSGLPSDRFSAERTGGSVSTLTIQRTQQEDSAVYLCASSLMGRVNTEAFFGQGTRLTVV.

This clone has a single count. V gene TRBV30 combines with J gene TRBJ2-5; no reliable D call. This CDR3 comprises 12 residues. V lost 4 bases and J 6 bases, leaving 12 bases between the germline ends. The germline gives CDR1 GTSNPN, CDR2 SVGIG (reference sequence). The chain's CDR3 is CAWKVGSKTQYF. CDR3 nucleotide sequence: TGTGCCTGGAAAGTGGGCTCAAAGACCCAGTACTTC.